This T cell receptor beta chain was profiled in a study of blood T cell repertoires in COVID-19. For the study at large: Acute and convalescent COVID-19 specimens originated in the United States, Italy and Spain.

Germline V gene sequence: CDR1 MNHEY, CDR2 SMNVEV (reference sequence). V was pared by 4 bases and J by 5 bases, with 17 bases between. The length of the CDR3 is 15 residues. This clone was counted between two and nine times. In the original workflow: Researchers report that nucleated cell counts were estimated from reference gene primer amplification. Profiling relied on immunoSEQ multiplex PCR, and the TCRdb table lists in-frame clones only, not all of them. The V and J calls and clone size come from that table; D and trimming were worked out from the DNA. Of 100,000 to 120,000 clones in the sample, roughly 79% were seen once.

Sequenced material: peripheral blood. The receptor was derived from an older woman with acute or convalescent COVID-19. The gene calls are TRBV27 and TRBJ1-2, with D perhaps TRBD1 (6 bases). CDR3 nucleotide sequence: TGTGCCAGCAGTTCGAGCGCAGGGGAAGAATATGGCTACACCTTC. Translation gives CASSSSAGEEYGYTF.